The next 26 T cell receptor beta chains were all read from a single sample in a study of regulatory T cells in long-lasting Graves disease. Construction of the TCR beta libraries employed iRepertoire HTBI primers in conjunction with Arm-PCR of CDR3 regions. TCRdb recomputed calls from the multiplex PCR reads with MiXCR, one row per CDR3 protein. Among approximately 400,000 distinct CDR3 sequences, 23% were seen once, and the ten largest hold about 27%. Time point in this sample: persistent/refractory GD, antithyroid drugs over 5 years with positive TRAb. The authors made the TCR library using RNA they extracted from PBMCs. The specimen comprised peripheral blood mononuclear cells (PBMCs), sampled when the disease was refractory, from a patient treated with antithyroid drugs. All receptors come from a female donor with Graves disease.

This clonotype was detected a few times. The chain links TRBV7-2 to TRBJ2-7; 8 bases line up with TRBD2. The J segment lost 2 bases and the V segment lost 4 bases, leaving 4 bases of the junction unmatched. Germline loops: CDR1 SGHTA, CDR2 FQGNSA. The CDR3 is made up of 14 amino acids. This chain's CDR3 is CASSWVAGPYEQYF. CDR3 sequence (DNA): TGTGCCAGCAGCTGGGTAGCGGGACCCTACGAGCAGTACTTC. The full variable domain, completed using reference TRBV7-2 and TRBJ2-7, is GAGVSQSPSNKVTEKGKDVELRCDPISGHTALYWYRQSLGQGLEFLIYFQGNSAPDKSGLPSDRFSAERTGGSVSTLTIQRTQQEDSAVYLCASSWVAGPYEQYFGPGTRLTVT.

This clonotype occurred many times. The chain has TRBV7-2 and TRBJ2-7; D unresolved. Per the germline V gene, CDR1 is SGHTA and CDR2 is FQGNSA. V was trimmed by 2 bases and J by 7 bases, leaving 12 bases between them. This CDR3 comprises 13 residues. CDR3: CASSLNLAWEQYF. Written as DNA, the CDR3 is TGTGCCAGCAGCTTAAATCTCGCGTGGGAGCAGTACTTC.

This chain joins TRBV19 and TRBJ2-2, with a weak D call TRBD2 (5 bases). This CDR3 is built from 13 residues. The ends were cut back, 9 bases at V and 6 bases at J, with 14 bases in the middle. Per germline, CDR1 LNHDA and CDR2 SQIVND (reference sequence). CDR3 nucleotide sequence: TGTGCCAGCAGATACGGGGTCTCCGGGGAGCTGTTTTTT. The encoded protein is CASRYGVSGELFF.

This clonotype has more than one count but fewer than ten. This rearrangement joins TRBV7-2 to TRBJ1-3; D uncertain. The CDR3 consists of 12 residues. Trimming shortened V by 1 base and J by 8 bases, and 6 bases separated the two germline ends. CDR1 is SGHTA, CDR2 FQGNSA, per germline. The CDR3 here is CASSLVGHTIYF. The CDR3 DNA is TGTGCCAGCAGCTTAGTTGGTCACACCATATATTTT.

This clonotype was observed many times. This sequence joins TRBV28 and TRBJ2-7; TRBD2 might be the D (6 bases). Deletions cut 5 bases from V and 2 bases from J, with 13 bases between. Germline V gene data show CDR1 as MDHEN and CDR2 as SYDVKM. The CDR3 is 14 amino acids. In DNA, the CDR3 is TGTGCCAGCAGTCCGGGACTGAGGGCCTACGAGCAGTACTTC. Amino acid sequence: CASSPGLRAYEQYF.

The sample holds many counts of this clonotype. The chain recombines TRBV28 with TRBJ1-5; TRBD1 matches 7 bases. The germline V gene encodes CDR1 MDHEN and CDR2 SYDVKM. Trimming took 5 bases from V and 2 from J; bases not matched to a gene: 6. The CDR3 totals 15 residues. This chain's CDR3 is CASSTIGQGNQPQHF. In DNA form, the CDR3 reads TGTGCCAGCAGTACAATCGGACAGGGCAATCAGCCCCAGCATTTT.

The chain is built from TRBV29-1 and TRBJ2-7; 8 bases agree with TRBD2. The CDR3 consists of 14 residues. Germline CDR1 is SQVTM and CDR2 is ANQGSEA. Trimming removed 2 bases from V and 5 bases from J; junction bases left unmatched: 8. CDR3 protein: CSVEKVSGIHEQYF. CDR3 sequence (DNA): TGCAGCGTTGAAAAGGTTAGCGGGATCCACGAGCAGTACTTC.

V and J are TRBV30 and TRBJ1-2; tentative D call: TRBD1 (5 bases). Germline CDR1 reads GTSNPN; CDR2 reads SVGIG (reference sequence). The CDR3 loop spans 15 amino acids. V gave up 0 bases and J gave up 8 bases, with 19 bases separating them. CDR3 loop: CAWSVLDGGKIGYTF. CDR3 DNA sequence: TGTGCCTGGAGTGTACTCGACGGGGGAAAGATCGGCTACACCTTC.

This clonotype was counted only a few times. The rearrangement links TRBV5-1 to TRBJ2-7; 9 bases align to TRBD2. Germline trimming cut 7 bases from V and 0 bases from J; bases unmatched to any gene: 8. Germline V CDR1 and CDR2: SGHRS, YFSETQ. The CDR3 totals 15 residues. The CDR3 spells CASQGGTSSSYEQYF. The CDR3 DNA sequence: TGCGCCAGCCAAGGAGGGACTAGCAGCTCCTACGAGCAGTACTTC.

The V and J genes are TRBV29-1 and TRBJ2-1, with D perhaps matching TRBD2 (7 bases). Germline assignment: CDR1 SQVTM and CDR2 ANQGSEA. V dropped 1 base and J dropped 3 bases, with 13 bases sitting between them. The CDR3 sequence is 15 residues long. For the CDR3, the DNA is TGCAGCGTTGAAGGGGAAGCGGGACACTACAATGAGCAGTTCTTC. Its translation: CSVEGEAGHYNEQFF.

The chain couples TRBV19 to TRBJ1-1; 10 bases line up with TRBD1. With 6 bases clipped from V and 5 bases from J, the junction kept 18 bases outside the gene matches. Germline-derived CDR1 and CDR2 are LNHDA and SQIVND (reference sequence). This CDR3 is built from 18 residues. The CDR3 DNA follows: TGTGCCAGTAGGAGTTGGCGATCGAGACAGGGGGCCGGGACTGAAGCTTTCTTT. It translates to CASRSWRSRQGAGTEAFF. Drawing the rest from reference TRBV19 and TRBJ1-1, the complete variable domain is DGGITQSPKYLFRKEGQNVTLSCEQNLNHDAMYWYRQDPGQGLRLIYYSQIVNDFQKGDIAEGYSVSREKKESFPLTVTSAQKNPTAFYLCASRSWRSRQGAGTEAFFGQGTRLTVV.

This clonotype is a singleton in its sample. The chain carries TRBV5-5 and TRBJ1-1; D ambiguous. CDR3 length: 14 amino acids. The germline gives CDR1 SGHKS, CDR2 YYEKEE (reference sequence). V was cut by 1 base and J by 1 base, with 8 bases left in between. CDR3 in DNA: TGTGCCAGCAGCTTGCTTTTTGGGAACACTGAAGCTTTCTTT. Translation gives CASSLLFGNTEAFF.

The chain joins TRBV7-2 to TRBJ2-3, with a possible D match to TRBD2 (6 bases). The CDR3 runs to 15 residues. V dropped 1 base and J dropped 4 bases, with 12 bases sitting between them. Germline values: CDR1 SGHTA, CDR2 FQGNSA. In DNA, the CDR3 is TGTGCCAGCAGCTTAGGGAGGAGGGGCGCAGATACGCAGTATTTT. Translating gives CASSLGRRGADTQYF.

The sample holds a few counts of this clonotype. V is TRBV7-9 and J is TRBJ1-1; D not resolved. The CDR3 is 15 residues long. Germline CDR1 and CDR2: SEHNR and FQNEAQ (reference sequence). V lost 5 bases to trimming and J lost 2 bases, with 15 bases between them. The chain's CDR3 is CASSPEYGRNTEAFF. The DNA for the CDR3 is TGTGCCAGCAGCCCCGAATACGGACGCAACACTGAAGCTTTCTTT. The variable domain in full, with the rest retrieved from reference TRBV7-9 and TRBJ1-1, is DTGVSQNPRHKITKRGQNVTFRCDPISEHNRLYWYRQTLGQGPEFLTYFQNEAQLEKSRLLSDRFSAERPKGSFSTLEIQRTEQGDSAMYLCASSPEYGRNTEAFFGQGTRLTVV.

This clonotype was recorded many times. V and J are TRBV28 and TRBJ1-4, with D tentatively TRBD1 (6 bases). Germline-derived CDR1 and CDR2 are MDHEN and SYDVKM. This CDR3 spans 14 amino acids. The ends were cut back, 5 bases at V and 5 bases at J, with 12 bases in the middle. DNA of the CDR3: TGTGCCAGCAGTACCGGGGGACAAAATGAAAAACTGTTTTTT. It translates to CASSTGGQNEKLFF.

This chain links TRBV6-2 or TRBV6-3 with TRBJ2-5, with 9 bases aligning to TRBD2. This CDR3 is built from 16 residues. The germline V gene has CDR1 MNHEY and CDR2 SVGEGT. Trimming at V came to 6 bases and at J to 3 bases, leaving 11 bases not matched to a gene. CDR3 DNA sequence: TGTGCCAGCAGAGCCGGGACTAGCTTCATGGAAGAGACCCAGTACTTC. It translates to CASRAGTSFMEETQYF.

The chain has TRBV30 and TRBJ1-2; 8 nucleotides match TRBD1. V was clipped by 2 bases and J by 0 bases; unmatched bases: 5. CDR3 length: 15 amino acids. CDR1 is GTSNPN and CDR2 is SVGIG in the germline V gene (reference sequence). The CDR3 region is CAWSRTGRSNYGYTF. The DNA of the CDR3 is TGTGCCTGGAGTAGGACAGGGAGATCTAACTATGGCTACACCTTC.

V and J are TRBV6-5 and TRBJ1-2, with 7 bases aligning to TRBD1. The CDR3 totals 14 residues. V lost 2 bases to trimming and J lost 4 bases; unmatched junction nucleotides: 4. CDR1 is MNHEY and CDR2 is SVGAGI in the germline V gene. CDR3 sequence: CASSYGGQSYGYTF. The CDR3 DNA reads TGTGCCAGCAGTTACGGGGGACAGTCCTATGGCTACACCTTC.

This clonotype showed up just a few times. The chain combines TRBV7-2 with TRBJ1-1; a possible D gene is TRBD1 (5 bases). Germline assignment: CDR1 SGHTA and CDR2 FQGNSA. The germline V and J ends were trimmed by 3 bases and 3 bases, with 11 bases remaining between them. The CDR3 is 14 amino acids. CDR3 region: CASSLYGRDTEAFF. Written as DNA, the CDR3 is TGTGCCAGCAGCTTGTATGGCAGGGACACTGAAGCTTTCTTT. Full variable domain (outside the CDR3, taken from reference TRBV7-2 and TRBJ1-1): GAGVSQSPSNKVTEKGKDVELRCDPISGHTALYWYRQSLGQGLEFLIYFQGNSAPDKSGLPSDRFSAERTGGSVSTLTIQRTQQEDSAVYLCASSLYGRDTEAFFGQGTRLTVV.

The J gene is TRBJ2-2, the V gene TRBV5-6; 8 bases are a match to TRBD1. V gave up 3 bases and J gave up 5 bases; unmatched junction bases: 0. The length of the CDR3 is 13 residues. Germline CDR1 is SGHDT and CDR2 is YYEEEE. The CDR3: CASSWDRTGELFF. CDR3 nucleotides: TGTGCCAGCAGCTGGGACAGGACCGGGGAGCTGTTTTTT. The full variable domain, completed using reference TRBV5-6 and TRBJ2-2, is DAGVTQSPTHLIKTRGQQVTLRCSPKSGHDTVSWYQQALGQGPQFIFQYYEEEERQRGNFPDRFSGHQFPNYSSELNVNALLLGDSALYLCASSWDRTGELFFGEGSRLTVL.

The chain joins TRBV20-1 to TRBJ1-5, with D possibly being TRBD1 (6 bases). V was clipped by 6 bases and J by 2 bases, with 20 bases between them. This CDR3 has 16 residues. The germline V gene has CDR1 DFQATT and CDR2 SNEGSKA (reference sequence). CDR3 protein: CSANTLGGRGNQPQHF. The CDR3 DNA follows: TGCAGTGCAAACACCCTGGGGGGCCGTGGCAATCAGCCCCAGCATTTT.

This clonotype was seen at least ten times. The V and J genes are TRBV12-3 or TRBV12-4 and TRBJ2-2; maybe TRBD2 (6 bases). V dropped 4 bases and J dropped 5 bases, with 14 bases sitting between them. The length of the CDR3 is 15 residues. Written as DNA, the CDR3 is TGTGCCAGCAGTTCCAAGCATGGGGGGACCGGGGAGCTGTTTTTT. Translating gives CASSSKHGGTGELFF.

The CDR3 bases are TGTGCCAGCACCACACAGGGGTTGCTAAACACCGGGGAGCTGTTTTTT. Translation: CASTTQGLLNTGELFF. The chain employs TRBV12-3 or TRBV12-4 and TRBJ2-2, with 7 positions matching TRBD1. The CDR3 runs 16 residues. The J segment lost 2 bases and the V segment lost 7 bases, leaving 10 bases of the junction unmatched.

Concerning this clonotype: Being one base from a much bigger clone, this may be a read error. J is TRBJ2-5 and V is TRBV7-8; D is ambiguous. The CDR3 is 17 amino acids. Deletions cut 5 bases from V and 3 bases from J, with 22 bases between. CDR1 is SGHVS, CDR2 FQNEAQ, per germline. CDR3 coding DNA: TGTGCCAGCAGCCCCCGACTCCTAATTCGGAGTGAAGAGACCCAGTACTTC. Protein: CASSPRLLIRSEETQYF.

The CDR3, as DNA: TGTGCCAGCAGTACGGGGCCAGGCGGAAACATTCAGTACTTC. Amino acid sequence: CASSTGPGGNIQYF. V and J are TRBV6-1 and TRBJ2-4; TRBD1 or TRBD2 may be the D gene (5 bases each). Germline V gene data show CDR1 as MNHNS and CDR2 as SASEGT. CDR3 length equals 14 residues. Trimming removed 5 bases at V and 6 bases at J, with 14 bases between.

This clonotype was seen a handful of times. CDR3 sequence: CASLFYRDLYQETQYF. The CDR3 DNA is TGTGCCAGCCTTTTTTACAGGGACCTGTACCAAGAGACCCAGTACTTC. The rearrangement joins TRBV14 to TRBJ2-5; perhaps TRBD1 as D (6 bases). V was pared by 8 bases and J by 0 bases, with 19 bases between. CDR1 and CDR2 from the germline V gene are SGHDN and FVKESK. CDR3 size: 16 residues. Full variable domain (outside the CDR3, taken from reference TRBV14 and TRBJ2-5): EAGVTQFPSHSVIEKGQTVTLRCDPISGHDNLYWYRRVMGKEIKFLLHFVKESKQDESGMPNNRFLAERTGGTYSTLKVQPAELEDSGVYFCASLFYRDLYQETQYFGPGTRLLVL.